Following are 15 T cell receptor beta chains from one sample sequenced in a study of early T cells in non-severe SARS-CoV-2 infection. From the 5' RACE reads, TCRdb called clonotypes with MiXCR, one entry per CDR3 protein. The sample lists more than 80,000 distinct CDR3 sequences; 12% to 15% were seen once. Sequencing was performed on whole blood. The receptors were sampled from an adult who was a healthcare worker with PCR-confirmed SARS-CoV-2 infection or an uninfected control (not recorded which).

This clonotype has ten or more counts. The chain carries TRBV12-3 or TRBV12-4 and TRBJ1-1, with 10 nucleotides matching TRBD1. This CDR3 has 16 residues. Trimming cost V 2 bases and J 1 base; bases outside gene matches: 4. CDR3 amino acids: CASSLRQGAWNTEAFF. CDR3 nucleotide sequence: TGTGCCAGCAGTTTACGACAGGGGGCTTGGAACACTGAAGCTTTCTTT.

This clonotype has a count of ten or more. The V gene is TRBV10-3, the J gene TRBJ1-6; TRBD1 aligns across 9 bases. V gave up 5 bases and J gave up 10 bases; unmatched junction bases: 12. Germline CDR1 and CDR2: ENHRY and SYGVKD. The CDR3 spans 16 residues. The DNA for the CDR3 is TGTGCCATCAGTTCAGGACAGGGGTTGATGCGGTCACCCCTCCACTTT. Translation gives CAISSGQGLMRSPLHF.

The chain couples TRBV10-3 to TRBJ2-2; the D is unclear. CDR1 ENHRY and CDR2 SYGVKD come from the germline V gene. Between the trimmed V and J ends, which lost 5 bases and 7 bases, there was a span of 5 bases. The CDR3 contains 11 residues. The CDR3, as DNA: TGTGCCATCAGTCAAGACGGGGAGCTGTTTTTT. Translated: CAISQDGELFF.

This clonotype came up many times. This chain joins TRBV7-9 and TRBJ2-1, with 8 bases identical to TRBD2. The junction had 6 bases not matched to a gene; V was cut back by 7 bases and J by 7 bases. The V gene's germline CDR1 is SEHNR and CDR2 FQNEAQ (reference sequence). The CDR3 contains 13 residues. CDR3 in DNA: TGTGCCAGCACCCGGGGGGGGCTTAATGAGCAGTTCTTC. This gives the protein CASTRGGLNEQFF.

The J gene is TRBJ2-1, the V gene TRBV15; 9 positions agree with TRBD1. The CDR3 is 15 residues long. V trimming: 3 bases; J trimming: 6 bases; junction bases outside the gene matches: 6. Germline assignment: CDR1 LNHNV and CDR2 YYDKDF (reference sequence). The CDR3: CATSRTGGRVNEQFF. CDR3 bases: TGTGCCACCAGCAGGACAGGGGGTCGGGTCAATGAGCAGTTCTTC.

In its sample, this clonotype was seen many times. The chain recombines TRBV29-1 with TRBJ2-3, with D possibly being TRBD2 (6 bases). Germline V lookup: CDR1 SQVTM, CDR2 ANQGSEA. This CDR3 region has 14 residues. Trimming took 4 bases from V and 4 from J, leaving 15 bases between them. DNA for the CDR3: TGCAGCGTTGTTCCCGGGCCGGGGGCAGATACGCAGTATTTT. This codes for CSVVPGPGADTQYF.

This chain uses TRBV18 with TRBJ2-7; tentatively, D is TRBD1 (6 bases). The CDR3 spans 13 residues. The V gene's germline CDR1 is KGHSH and CDR2 LQKENI. Between the trimmed V and J ends, which lost 6 bases and 1 base, there was a span of 10 bases. CDR3 in DNA: TGTGCCAGCTCGCAGACAGGATCCTACGAGCAGTACTTC. Its translation: CASSQTGSYEQYF.

The rearrangement uses TRBV12-3 or TRBV12-4 and TRBJ1-2, with D tentatively TRBD1 (6 bases). V lost 4 bases to trimming and J lost 4 bases, with 10 bases between them. The CDR3 is made up of 13 amino acids. CDR3 coding DNA: TGTGCCAGCAGTTCAGGGGTCGGCTATGGCTACACCTTC. Translation: CASSSGVGYGYTF.

This clonotype was recorded many times. This chain joins TRBV29-1 and TRBJ2-5; TRBD2 matches at 12 bases. Germline-derived CDR1 and CDR2 are SQVTM and ANQGSEA. With V trimmed by 2 bases and J by 2 bases, 3 bases remained unmatched. The CDR3 contains 15 residues. CDR3 in amino acids: CSVEFLAGGQETQYF. The CDR3 coding sequence is TGCAGCGTTGAATTTCTAGCGGGGGGGCAAGAGACCCAGTACTTC.

This clonotype was detected a few times. This chain links TRBV7-9 with TRBJ1-4; TRBD1 matches 7 bases. The CDR3 has 15 residues. V shed 5 bases, J shed 3 bases, and the junction held 6 bases outside the gene matches. Germline CDR1 reads SEHNR; CDR2 reads FQNEAQ (reference sequence). This chain's CDR3 is CASSSGTVANEKLFF. CDR3 in DNA: TGTGCCAGCAGCAGCGGGACAGTTGCTAATGAAAAACTGTTTTTT. Using reference TRBV7-9 and TRBJ1-4 for the parts outside the CDR3, the full variable domain is DTGVSQNPRHKITKRGQNVTFRCDPISEHNRLYWYRQTLGQGPEFLTYFQNEAQLEKSRLLSDRFSAERPKGSFSTLEIQRTEQGDSAMYLCASSSGTVANEKLFFGSGTQLSVL.

The chain links TRBV4-3 to TRBJ2-7; D assignment may be TRBD1 or TRBD2 (5 bases each). V dropped 3 bases and J dropped 0 bases, with 15 bases sitting between them. The CDR3 spans 16 residues. Germline loops: CDR1 LGHNA, CDR2 YSLEER. The CDR3 sequence is CASSQTRDASSYEQYF. The CDR3 nucleotides read TGCGCCAGCAGCCAGACCCGGGACGCGAGCTCCTACGAGCAGTACTTC.

This clonotype has a handful of counts. The gene calls are TRBV5-1 and TRBJ2-3; the D gene is possibly TRBD1 (5 bases). Trimming took off 1 base at V and 10 bases at J, with 13 bases between the two ends. Germline loops: CDR1 SGHRS, CDR2 YFSETQ. This CDR3 is 13 amino acids long. CDR3 nucleotide sequence: TGCGCCAGCAGCTTGATTGAGCAGGGCCCGCAGTATTTT. It is translated as CASSLIEQGPQYF.

This clonotype was recorded at least ten times. The genes are TRBV20-1 and TRBJ2-3; 10 bases match TRBD2. Germline CDR1 reads DFQATT; CDR2 reads SNEGSKA (reference sequence). The V segment lost 3 bases and the J segment 1 base; nucleotides outside the gene matches: 13. The CDR3 contains 18 residues. The CDR3 is CSARDPWGSGGRTDTQYF. DNA for the CDR3: TGCAGTGCTAGGGATCCCTGGGGTAGCGGGGGGCGCACAGATACGCAGTATTTT.

The V and J genes are TRBV6-2 or TRBV6-3 and TRBJ2-7; 8 bases map to TRBD1. CDR3 length: 14 amino acids. The germline CDR1 and CDR2 sequences are MNHEY and SVGEGT. Germline trimming cut 9 bases from V and 3 bases from J; bases unmatched to any gene: 10. The chain's CDR3 is CASGPGTGNYEQYF. DNA of the CDR3: TGTGCCAGTGGCCCCGGGACAGGAAACTACGAGCAGTACTTC.

This clonotype turned up a few times. The genes are TRBV29-1 and TRBJ2-4; D gene unclear. Germline V CDR1 and CDR2: SQVTM, ANQGSEA. V lost 4 bases and J lost 5, with 3 bases in between. This CDR3 has 10 residues. The CDR3 reads CSVGENIQYF. CDR3 nucleotide sequence: TGCAGCGTTGGAGAAAACATTCAGTACTTC.